Below are 9 T cell receptor beta chains sequenced from a single sample in a study of cytomegalovirus exposure and HLA in healthy donors (dated by TCRdb to 2016 to 2017). Receptor amplification or capture employed the immunoSEQ multiplex PCR assay. For the multiplex PCR, a mixture combining 60 forward primers for TCR Vbeta segments and 13 reverse primers for TCR Jbeta segments was used. In TCRdb, the immuneACCESS table is reduced to in-frame sequences with V and J assigned. These tables do not hold every clone; where another copy was compared, an unresolved V gene accounts for under half, and the others remain unexplained. Recorded for this sample are around 210,000 clones; about 77% of them occurred a single time. The ten top clones hold around 0.44% of the sample. The material sequenced was PBMCs. The receptor source for this set is a boy between 5 and 17 years old in good health and CMV-seronegative.

The chain links TRBV2 to TRBJ2-7, with D tentatively TRBD1 (7 bases). Germline CDR1 and CDR2: SNHLY and FYNNEI. V was shortened by 7 bases and J by 3 bases, with 25 bases between the two germline ends. There are 17 residues in the CDR3. The CDR3 coding sequence is TGTGCCAGCATCCGGACAGGCTCGCATAGCGGTGACTACGAGCAGTACTTC. It codes for CASIRTGSHSGDYEQYF.

V usage is TRBV10-3 and J usage is TRBJ2-7; D possibly corresponds to TRBD1 (6 bases). This CDR3 spans 14 amino acids. CDR1 and CDR2 from the germline V gene are ENHRY and SYGVKD. Trimming removed 0 bases from V and 5 bases from J, with 11 bases in between. The CDR3 sequence: CAISESRGADEQYF. CDR3 bases: TGTGCCATCAGTGAGTCCAGGGGCGCGGACGAGCAGTACTTC.

The chain carries TRBV7-2 and TRBJ2-7; possibly TRBD1 for D (6 bases). V was shortened by 5 bases and J by 4 bases, with 15 bases between the two germline ends. CDR1 is SGHTA, CDR2 FQGNSA, per germline. CDR3 length: 14 residues. The CDR3 bases are TGTGCCAGCAGCCCCAGGGGAGTAGGTTACGAGCAGTACTTC. Protein: CASSPRGVGYEQYF.

This clone was recorded only once. The chain is built from TRBV11-2 and TRBJ2-5, with D possibly matching TRBD2 (7 bases). V lost 5 bases, J lost 5 bases, and 15 bases lay in between. The CDR3 is 14 residues long. Germline assignment: CDR1 SGHAT and CDR2 FQNNGV. The CDR3 DNA reads TGTGCCAGCAGCCGCTCGGGGGGCTGGGAGACCCAGTACTTC. It encodes CASSRSGGWETQYF. The full variable domain, rest sourced from reference TRBV11-2 and TRBJ2-5, is EAGVAQSPRYKIIEKRQSVAFWCNPISGHATLYWYQQILGQGPKLLIQFQNNGVVDDSQLPKDRFSAERLKGVDSTLKIQPAKLEDSAVYLCASSRSGGWETQYFGPGTRLLVL.

The rearrangement joins TRBV15 to TRBJ2-7; 7 positions agree with TRBD1. This CDR3 comprises 12 residues. Germline V gene data show CDR1 as LNHNV and CDR2 as YYDKDF (reference sequence). J was trimmed by 6 bases and V by 2 bases; bases with no gene match: 1. DNA of the CDR3: TGTGCCACCAGCAGAAACAGGGGCGAGCAGTACTTC. As protein: CATSRNRGEQYF.

The J gene is TRBJ2-3, the V gene TRBV6-1; D is undetermined. CDR1 and CDR2 from the germline V gene are MNHNS and SASEGT. Deletions cut 6 bases from V and 0 bases from J, with 13 bases between. The CDR3 spans 15 residues. CDR3 protein: CASSAREYSTDTQYF. CDR3 DNA sequence: TGTGCCAGCAGCGCCCGTGAGTATAGCACAGATACGCAGTATTTT.

The genes are TRBV2 and TRBJ2-1; 9 bases agree with TRBD2. The V gene end was trimmed by 8 bases and the J gene end by 3 bases; junction bases not matched to a gene: 11. The CDR3 totals 16 residues. Germline lookup yields CDR1 SNHLY and CDR2 FYNNEI. Written as DNA, the CDR3 is TGTGCCAGCCTGGGCCGGTCTAGCGGGGTCTACAATGAGCAGTTCTTC. This translates into CASLGRSSGVYNEQFF. The full variable domain, in which reference TRBV2 and TRBJ2-1 provide the parts outside the CDR3, is EPEVTQTPSHQVTQMGQEVILRCVPISNHLYFYWYRQILGQKVEFLVSFYNNEISEKSEIFDDQFSVERPDGSNFTLKIRSTKLEDSAMYFCASLGRSSGVYNEQFFGPGTRLTVL.

This chain joins TRBV4-1 and TRBJ2-7; 7 bases fit TRBD1. The V and J ends lost 4 bases and 2 bases, in that order; junction bases with no gene match: 8. CDR3 length equals 15 residues. Germline CDR1 is MGHRA and CDR2 is YSYEKL. The CDR3 loop is CASSLTGVVAYEQYF. The CDR3 region has the DNA TGCGCCAGCAGCCTTACAGGGGTCGTGGCCTACGAGCAGTACTTC.

The genes are TRBV4-1 and TRBJ2-1, with 9 nucleotides matching TRBD2. CDR1 is MGHRA, CDR2 YSYEKL, per germline. The CDR3 totals 16 residues. Trimming cost V 0 bases and J 7 bases; bases outside gene matches: 7. The CDR3 reads CASSQEARGGLNEQFF. In DNA form, the CDR3 reads TGCGCCAGCAGCCAAGAGGCGCGGGGGGGCCTGAATGAGCAGTTCTTC.